The 11 T cell receptor beta chains listed next were all sequenced from one sample in a study of cytomegalovirus exposure and HLA in healthy donors. The PCR employed 60 Vbeta primers together with 13 Jbeta primers. Only in-frame clones appear in the TCRdb table, and some are missing; sequencing was by immunoSEQ multiplex PCR. This sample has roughly 100,000 clones, with 70% to 85% found just once. Sequencing input: PBMCs. The receptors originated from a boy between 10 and 17 years old in good health and CMV-seronegative.

The V gene is TRBV7-2, the J gene TRBJ1-2; weak D call: TRBD1 (5 bases). CDR1 is SGHTA and CDR2 is FQGNSA in the germline V gene. With 2 bases removed from V and 3 bases from J, the gap between germline ends came to 13 bases. This CDR3 is built from 15 residues. The CDR3 DNA reads as TGTGCCAGCAGCTTAATCGGCAGGGTGGACTATGGCTACACCTTC. Protein sequence: CASSLIGRVDYGYTF.

CDR3 amino acids: CASSGADRGGYGYTF. CDR3 in DNA: TGTGCCAGCAGTGGAGCGGACAGGGGGGGCTATGGCTACACCTTC. The V call is TRBV2, the J call TRBJ1-2, with 10 bases matching TRBD1. The CDR3 runs 15 residues. Trimming cost V 4 bases and J 4 bases; bases outside gene matches: 6. The V gene's germline CDR1 is SNHLY and CDR2 FYNNEI.

This clone turned up a few times. V gene TRBV2 combines with J gene TRBJ1-4; possibly TRBD1 for D (5 bases). The CDR3 consists of 12 residues. Trimming took 8 bases from V and 3 from J, leaving 7 bases between them. Germline CDR1 SNHLY, CDR2 FYNNEI. CDR3 sequence: CASVRANEKLFF. CDR3 nucleotides: TGTGCCAGCGTCAGGGCTAATGAAAAACTGTTTTTT.

This sequence joins TRBV28 and TRBJ1-2; 10 bases fit TRBD1. Per germline, CDR1 MDHEN and CDR2 SYDVKM. V lost 4 bases, J lost 6 bases, and 5 bases stayed unmatched. The length of the CDR3 is 14 residues. This chain's CDR3 is CASSSTGGENGYTF. In nucleotides, the CDR3 is TGTGCCAGCAGTTCGACAGGGGGCGAAAATGGCTACACCTTC.

The rearrangement joins TRBV5-1 to TRBJ2-1, with 11 positions matching TRBD2. V was clipped by 0 bases and J by 16 bases; unmatched bases: 12. This CDR3 region has 15 residues. CDR1 is SGHRS, CDR2 YFSETQ, per germline. The CDR3 nucleotides read TGCGCCAGCAGCTTGGCCGGGACTAGCGGCTATTGGGTTTTCTTC. Protein product: CASSLAGTSGYWVFF.

CDR3 nucleotides: TGTGCCAGCAGTGGTAGCGGGGGGGCCACAGATACGCAGTATTTT. Translating gives CASSGSGGATDTQYF. The genes are TRBV25-1 and TRBJ2-3, with TRBD2 identical over 11 bases. The CDR3 loop spans 15 amino acids. Germline V gene sequence: CDR1 MGHDK, CDR2 SYGVNS. The ends lost 4 bases at V and 2 bases at J; junction bases unmatched: 2.

This clone has only a few counts. This chain links TRBV13 with TRBJ2-7; 10 nucleotides match TRBD1. The CDR3 is made up of 15 amino acids. CDR1 and CDR2 from the germline V gene are PRHDT and FYEKMQ (reference sequence). V shed 5 bases, J shed 2 bases, and the junction held 6 bases outside the gene matches. CDR3 protein: CASSPRTGGPYEQYF. CDR3 nucleotide sequence: TGTGCCAGCAGCCCCCGGACAGGGGGGCCCTACGAGCAGTACTTC.

CDR3 residues: CASSLGQSSTDTQYF. In nucleotides, the CDR3 is TGTGCCAGCAGCTTGGGACAGTCTAGCACAGATACGCAGTATTTT. The chain has TRBV7-9 and TRBJ2-3; 7 nucleotides match TRBD1. Looked up from germline, CDR1 is SEHNR and CDR2 is FQNEAQ (reference sequence). The length of the CDR3 is 15 residues. V was pared by 3 bases and J by 0 bases, with 3 bases of the junction left unmatched.

This chain connects TRBV5-1 to TRBJ1-1; tentatively, D is TRBD1 (5 bases). Germline V CDR1 and CDR2: SGHRS, YFSETQ. The CDR3 contains 12 residues. V was trimmed by 2 bases and J by 7 bases, leaving 9 bases between them. The CDR3 DNA follows: TGCGCCAGCAGCTTCGGGGGGGGTGAAGCTTTCTTT. This translates into CASSFGGGEAFF.

In this sample, this clone turned up a few times. The CDR3 nucleotides are TGTGCCAGCAGCTTAGAACGACTCAGCTCCTACAATGAGCAGTTCTTC. It codes for CASSLERLSSYNEQFF. The rearrangement joins TRBV11-2 to TRBJ2-1, with no clear D. Germline CDR1 is SGHAT and CDR2 is FQNNGV. V dropped 0 bases and J dropped 0 bases, with 9 bases sitting between them. CDR3 length: 16 residues.

This clone came up a few times. The chain is built from TRBV9 and TRBJ1-2; 10 bases are shared with TRBD1. J gave up 7 bases and V 3 bases, and 6 bases lay outside the gene matches. The germline V gene has CDR1 SGDLS and CDR2 YYNGEE. This CDR3 contains 14 residues. The DNA of the CDR3 is TGTGCCAGCAGCGCGGGACAGGGGATAGGTGGCTACACCTTC. Protein sequence: CASSAGQGIGGYTF.